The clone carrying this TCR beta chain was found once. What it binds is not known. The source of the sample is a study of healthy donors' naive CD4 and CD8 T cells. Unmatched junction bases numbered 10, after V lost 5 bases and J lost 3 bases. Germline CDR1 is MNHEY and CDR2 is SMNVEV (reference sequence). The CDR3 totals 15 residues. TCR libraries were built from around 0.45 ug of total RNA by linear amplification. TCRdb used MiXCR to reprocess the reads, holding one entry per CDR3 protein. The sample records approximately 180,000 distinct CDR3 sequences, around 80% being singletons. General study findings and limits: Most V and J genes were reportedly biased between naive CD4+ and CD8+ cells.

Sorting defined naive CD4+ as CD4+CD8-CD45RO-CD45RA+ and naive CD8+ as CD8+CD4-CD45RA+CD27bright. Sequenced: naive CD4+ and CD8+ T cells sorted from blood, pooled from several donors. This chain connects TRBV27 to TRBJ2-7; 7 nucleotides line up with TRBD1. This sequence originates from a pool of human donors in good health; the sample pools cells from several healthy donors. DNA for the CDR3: TGTGCCAGCAGTCCCGCAGGGGGAAGGGACTACGAGCAGTACTTC. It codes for CASSPAGGRDYEQYF.